This TCR beta chain is from a study of cytomegalovirus exposure and HLA in healthy donors. Study summary: Unique TCRs from HLA-typed donors, 70 million to 85 million of them, were held in an early data release. Overall study results and limits: Follow-up analysis later connected one missense variant in DCLRE1C with trimming of TCR beta V- and J-genes. Certain indistinguishable V segments, among them TRBV6-2 and TRBV6-3, were excluded. Evidence from a later analysis indicated that most CMV-associated TCR beta chains looked HLA-restricted.

This clone was seen once. What it binds is unknown. J was trimmed by 7 bases and V by 4 bases; bases with no gene match: 8. The CDR3 is made up of 16 amino acids. Germline values: CDR1 SGHDT, CDR2 YYEEEE. The PCR employed 60 Vbeta primers together with 13 Jbeta primers. Clones were sequenced by immunoSEQ multiplex PCR, and TCRdb holds only the in-frame ones, with some missing. The repertoire consists of approximately 160,000 clones, with about 70% occurring once and the leading ten covering just under 4.5%. The sample was PBMCs. The chain links TRBV5-6 to TRBJ2-1, with TRBD2 identical over 13 bases. This clonotype originated in a young woman in good health and CMV-seropositive. The CDR3 DNA reads as TGTGCCAGCAGCCCGATTAGACTAGCGGGAGGAAATGAGCAGTTCTTC. It yields the protein CASSPIRLAGGNEQFF.